This TCR beta chain was recovered during a study of T cell responses to AZD1222 COVID-19 vaccine. Across the whole study: Timing groups of about 4 and about 12 weeks for second doses were pooled. Study-wide results and caveats: Donors, mostly white British, included more females; clonal diversity was possibly underestimated. Researchers took repertoire samples only after the peak T cell response had come. Recipients of two AZD1222 doses showed rising Spike-specific TCR breadth and depth.

Notes on this clone: The antigen is undetermined.

The V and J ends lost 3 bases and 3 bases respectively, with 19 bases between them. Germline CDR1 is SGDLS and CDR2 is YYNGEE. The CDR3 extends over 17 amino acids. The assay was immunoSEQ multiplex PCR, and TCRdb's table has in-frame clones only and misses some. The sample shows tens of thousands of clones, roughly 91% of them seen only once. The chain has TRBV9 and TRBJ1-3, with D possibly TRBD1 on 6 matching bases. The source was peripheral blood, collected on day 0 of AZD1222 vaccination. This receptor was taken from an adult in good health. In DNA form, the CDR3 reads TGTGCCAGCAGCGCGACGGAAGGGGGTCCGGTTGGAAACACCATATATTTT. Amino acids: CASSATEGGPVGNTIYF.